This TCR beta chain emerged from a study of OX40 agonist ivuxolimab in advanced cancers. General observations from the study: Among patients with partial responses at 0.1-3.0 mg/kg, clonal expansion was among the lowest. On average, a greater number of expanded clones characterised CD8+ T cells relative to CD4+. At doses 0.1 to 3.0 mg/kg, CD4+ and CD8+ clones expanded.

J was trimmed by 7 bases and V by 5 bases; bases with no gene match: 13. CDR1 and CDR2 from the germline V gene are SGHTA and FQGNSA. The CDR3 covers 17 residues. Produced via immunoSEQ multiplex PCR; TCRdb's table is partial and in-frame only. The sample carries fewer than 85,000 clones, roughly nine tenths recorded once. Points on this clone: Its antigen is as yet unknown.

The rearrangement uses TRBV7-2 and TRBJ2-7; 14 bases line up with TRBD2. The specimen was CD4+ or CD8+ T cells sorted from blood, collected in a trial of the OX40 agonist ivuxolimab. This sequence was found in an adult with an advanced solid tumor such as melanoma, head and neck, liver or kidney cancer. In DNA form, the CDR3 reads TGTGCCAGCAGCCGGGGACTAGCGGGAGATTATTCCGGAGAGCAGTACTTC. This translates into CASSRGLAGDYSGEQYF.